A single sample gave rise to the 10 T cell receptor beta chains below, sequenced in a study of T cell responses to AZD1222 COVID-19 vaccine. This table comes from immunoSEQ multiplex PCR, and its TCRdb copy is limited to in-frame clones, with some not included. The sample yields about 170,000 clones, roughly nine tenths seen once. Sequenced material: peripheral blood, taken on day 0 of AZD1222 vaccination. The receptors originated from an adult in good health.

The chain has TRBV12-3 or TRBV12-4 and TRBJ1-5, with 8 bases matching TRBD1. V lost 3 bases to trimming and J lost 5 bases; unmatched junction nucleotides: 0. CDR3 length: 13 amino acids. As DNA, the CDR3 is TGTGCCAGCAGTTTGACAGGGGATCAGCCCCAGCATTTT. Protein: CASSLTGDQPQHF.

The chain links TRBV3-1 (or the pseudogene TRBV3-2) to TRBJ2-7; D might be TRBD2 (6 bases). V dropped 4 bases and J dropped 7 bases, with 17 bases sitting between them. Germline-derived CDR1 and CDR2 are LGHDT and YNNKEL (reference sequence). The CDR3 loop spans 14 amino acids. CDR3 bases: TGTGCCAGCAGCCCTCCGGGACTGACTCGGGAGCAGTACTTC. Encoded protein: CASSPPGLTREQYF.

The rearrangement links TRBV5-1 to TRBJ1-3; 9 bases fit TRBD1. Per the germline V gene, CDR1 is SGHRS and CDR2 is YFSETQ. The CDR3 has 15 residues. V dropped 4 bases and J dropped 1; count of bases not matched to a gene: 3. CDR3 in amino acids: CASSAGTGSGNTIYF. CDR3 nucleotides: TGCGCCAGCAGCGCGGGGACAGGGTCTGGAAACACCATATATTTT.

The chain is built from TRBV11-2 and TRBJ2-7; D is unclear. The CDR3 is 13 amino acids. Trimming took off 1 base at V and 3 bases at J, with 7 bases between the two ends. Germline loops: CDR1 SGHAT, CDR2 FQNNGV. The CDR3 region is CASSLGIDYEQYF. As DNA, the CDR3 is TGTGCCAGCAGCTTAGGGATCGACTACGAGCAGTACTTC.

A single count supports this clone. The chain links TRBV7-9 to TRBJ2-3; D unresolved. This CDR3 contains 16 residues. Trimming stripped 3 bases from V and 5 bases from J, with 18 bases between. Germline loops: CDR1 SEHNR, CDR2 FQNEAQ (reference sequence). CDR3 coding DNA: TGTGCCAGCAGCTTTCGAAATATCCTAGAGGAAGATACGCAGTATTTT. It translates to CASSFRNILEEDTQYF.

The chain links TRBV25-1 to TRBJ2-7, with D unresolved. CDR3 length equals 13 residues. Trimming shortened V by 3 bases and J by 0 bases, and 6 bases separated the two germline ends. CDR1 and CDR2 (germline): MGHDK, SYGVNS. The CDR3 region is CASSDWVSYEQYF. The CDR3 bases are TGTGCCAGCAGTGATTGGGTCTCCTACGAGCAGTACTTC.

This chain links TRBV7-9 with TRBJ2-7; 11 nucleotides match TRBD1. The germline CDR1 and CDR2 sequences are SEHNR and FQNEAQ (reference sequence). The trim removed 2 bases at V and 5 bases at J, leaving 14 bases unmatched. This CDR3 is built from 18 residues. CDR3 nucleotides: TGTGCCAGCAGCTTATGGCTCTCTAACCGGGACAGGGGGAACGAGCAGTACTTC. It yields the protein CASSLWLSNRDRGNEQYF.

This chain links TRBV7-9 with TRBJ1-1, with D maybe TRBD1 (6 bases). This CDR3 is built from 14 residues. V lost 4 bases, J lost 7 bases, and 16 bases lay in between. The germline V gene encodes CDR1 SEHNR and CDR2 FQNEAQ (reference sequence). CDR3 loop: CASSSGRQDSEAFF. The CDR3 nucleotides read TGTGCCAGCAGCTCCGGGCGACAGGATAGTGAAGCTTTCTTT.

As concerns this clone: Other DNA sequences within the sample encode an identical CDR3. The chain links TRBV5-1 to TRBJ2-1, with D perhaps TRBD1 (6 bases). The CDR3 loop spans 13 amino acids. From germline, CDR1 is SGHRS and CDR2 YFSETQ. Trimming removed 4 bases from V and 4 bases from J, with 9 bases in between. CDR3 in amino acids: CASSPGQYNEQFF. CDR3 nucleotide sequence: TGCGCCAGCAGCCCAGGACAGTACAATGAGCAGTTCTTC.

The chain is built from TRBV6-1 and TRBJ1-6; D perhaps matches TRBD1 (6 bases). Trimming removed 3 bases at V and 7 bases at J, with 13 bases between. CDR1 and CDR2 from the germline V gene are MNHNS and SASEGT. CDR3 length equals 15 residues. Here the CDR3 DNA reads TGTGCCAGCAGTGATGAGGGGGATCCCAATTCACCCCTCCACTTT. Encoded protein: CASSDEGDPNSPLHF.